The clone carrying this TCR beta chain was seen ten or more times. Its specificity is not known. Patients aged 18 to 65 had newly diagnosed hyperthyroidism that had lasted under 2 months. Germline V lookup: CDR1 MNHNS, CDR2 SASEGT. The germline V and J ends were trimmed by 6 bases and 4 bases, with 12 bases remaining between them. This CDR3 is 13 amino acids long. These data belong to a study of T cells in Graves' hyperthyroidism and ophthalmopathy. Study-level background: Pretreatment peripheral blood was obtained at initial diagnosis.

Study outcomes and limitations: A model of 13 V-J features distinguished ophthalmopathy from stable hyperthyroidism.

TCR beta CDR3 regions were amplified from RNA. Using the HTBI primer set, a first-round RT-PCR was run on the TCR CDR3. One entry per CDR3 protein results from TCRdb running MiXCR on the multiplex PCR reads. The sample gives under 300,000 distinct CDR3 sequences, about 15% of which show up once; 13% is in the top ten. Sequencing input: blood. The gene calls are TRBV6-1 and TRBJ1-1; D is unresolved. The TCR sequence derives from a middle-aged woman with Graves' hyperthyroidism that later progressed to Graves' ophthalmopathy. The DNA for the CDR3 is TGTGCCAGCAGGGCTTGGAAGGGCACTGAAGCTTTCTTT. Encoded protein: CASRAWKGTEAFF.